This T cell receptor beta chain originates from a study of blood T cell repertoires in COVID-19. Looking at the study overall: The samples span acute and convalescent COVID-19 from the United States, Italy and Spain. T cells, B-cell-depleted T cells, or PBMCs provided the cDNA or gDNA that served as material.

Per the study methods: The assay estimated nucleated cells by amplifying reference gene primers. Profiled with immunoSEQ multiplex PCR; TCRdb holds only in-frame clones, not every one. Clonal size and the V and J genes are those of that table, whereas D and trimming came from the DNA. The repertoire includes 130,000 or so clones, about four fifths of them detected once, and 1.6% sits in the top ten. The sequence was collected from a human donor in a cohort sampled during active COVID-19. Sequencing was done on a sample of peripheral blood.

Here the CDR3 reads CASSLFRDRGSGELFF. For the CDR3, the DNA is TGTGCCAGCAGCTTATTCCGGGACAGGGGAAGCGGGGAGCTGTTTTTT. V and J are TRBV5-6 and TRBJ2-2; 10 positions agree with TRBD1. V trimming: 2 bases; J trimming: 7 bases; junction bases outside the gene matches: 8. Germline assignment: CDR1 SGHDT and CDR2 YYEEEE. The CDR3 is made up of 16 amino acids.